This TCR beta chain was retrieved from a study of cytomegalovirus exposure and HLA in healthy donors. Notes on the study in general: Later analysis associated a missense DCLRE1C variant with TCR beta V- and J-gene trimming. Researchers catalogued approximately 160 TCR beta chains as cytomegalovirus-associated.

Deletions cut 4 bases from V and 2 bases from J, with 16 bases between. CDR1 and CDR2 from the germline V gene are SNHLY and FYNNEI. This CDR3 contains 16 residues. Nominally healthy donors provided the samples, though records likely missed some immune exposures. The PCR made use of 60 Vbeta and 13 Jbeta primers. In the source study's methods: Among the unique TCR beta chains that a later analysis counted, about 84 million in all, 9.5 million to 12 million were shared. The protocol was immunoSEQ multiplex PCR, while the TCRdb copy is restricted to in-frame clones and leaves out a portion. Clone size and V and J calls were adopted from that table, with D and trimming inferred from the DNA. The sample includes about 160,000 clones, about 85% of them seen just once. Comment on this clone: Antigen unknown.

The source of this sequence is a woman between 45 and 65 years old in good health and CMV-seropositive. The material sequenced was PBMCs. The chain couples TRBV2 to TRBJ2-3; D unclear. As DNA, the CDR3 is TGTGCCAGCAGTGGGAGACTTTCCCACCACACAGATACGCAGTATTTT. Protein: CASSGRLSHHTDTQYF.